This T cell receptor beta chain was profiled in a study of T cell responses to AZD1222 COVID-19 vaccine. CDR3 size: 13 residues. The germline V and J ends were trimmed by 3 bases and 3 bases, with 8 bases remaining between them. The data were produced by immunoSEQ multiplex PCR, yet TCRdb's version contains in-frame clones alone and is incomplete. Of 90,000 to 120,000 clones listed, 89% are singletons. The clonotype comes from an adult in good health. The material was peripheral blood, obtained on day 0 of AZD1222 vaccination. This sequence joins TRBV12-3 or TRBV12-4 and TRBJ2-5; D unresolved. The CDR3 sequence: CASSFVPEETQYF. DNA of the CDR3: TGTGCCAGCAGTTTTGTACCTGAAGAGACCCAGTACTTC.